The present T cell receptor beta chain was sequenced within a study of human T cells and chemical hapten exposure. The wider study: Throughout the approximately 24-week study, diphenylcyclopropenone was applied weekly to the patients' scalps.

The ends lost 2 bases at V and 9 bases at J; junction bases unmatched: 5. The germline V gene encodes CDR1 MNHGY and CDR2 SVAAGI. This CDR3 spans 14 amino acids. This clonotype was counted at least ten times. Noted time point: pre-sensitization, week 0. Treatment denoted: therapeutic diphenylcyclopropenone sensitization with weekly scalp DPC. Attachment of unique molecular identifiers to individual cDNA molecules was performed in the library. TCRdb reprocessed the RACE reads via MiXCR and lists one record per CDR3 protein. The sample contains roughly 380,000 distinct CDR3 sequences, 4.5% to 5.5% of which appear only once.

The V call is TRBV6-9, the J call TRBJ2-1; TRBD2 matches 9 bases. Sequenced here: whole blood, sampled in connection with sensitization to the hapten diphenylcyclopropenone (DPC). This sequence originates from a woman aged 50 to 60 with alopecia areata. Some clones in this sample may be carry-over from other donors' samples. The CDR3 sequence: CASSYSGRSCEQFF. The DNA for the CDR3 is TGTGCCAGCAGTTATAGCGGGAGGAGTTGTGAGCAGTTCTTC.